This T cell receptor beta chain is from a study of blood T cell repertoires in COVID-19. Background on the study: T cells, B-cell-depleted T cells, or PBMCs provided the cDNA or gDNA that served as material.

The table came from immunoSEQ multiplex PCR; TCRdb's copy has only in-frame clones and leaves some out. The data show about 120,000 clones, about 86% seen once. The specimen was peripheral blood. The receptor was derived from a woman between 45 and 65 years old with active or convalescent COVID-19.

The CDR3, as DNA: TGTGCCAGCAGCCCCGGGACTAGCGGGACCGGGGAGCTGTTTTTT. Translation: CASSPGTSGTGELFF. The V and J genes are TRBV6-4 and TRBJ2-2, with 12 nucleotides matching TRBD2. J lost 5 bases, V lost 6 bases, and 4 bases had no gene match. CDR3 length: 15 residues. Germline CDR1 is MRHNA and CDR2 is SNTAGT.